Below, 3 T cell receptor beta chains from the same sample are listed, as sequenced in a study of blood T cell repertoires in COVID-19. Repertoires were generated with immunoSEQ multiplex PCR, while TCRdb's copy carries only in-frame clones and drops some. The sample yields roughly 80,000 clones, just over 90% seen once. Input material: peripheral blood. The source of these receptors is a man aged 50 to 60 with COVID-19, enrolled during active disease.

The V call is TRBV7-2, the J call TRBJ2-1; the D is unclear. The V and J ends lost 3 bases and 6 bases respectively, with 15 bases between them. The germline CDR1 and CDR2 sequences are SGHTA and FQGNSA. CDR3 length: 15 amino acids. The DNA for the CDR3 is TGTGCCAGCAGCTTCCAGCCGCTGAACAGCAATGAGCAGTTCTTC. It is translated as CASSFQPLNSNEQFF.

The chain joins TRBV28 to TRBJ2-7; the D gene is possibly TRBD1 (5 bases). Trimming pared 4 bases from V and 4 bases from J, leaving 8 bases between. The CDR3 totals 12 residues. The germline gives CDR1 MDHEN, CDR2 SYDVKM. CDR3 in DNA: TGTGCCAGCAGTTCTGACAGATACGAGCAGTACTTC. Residues: CASSSDRYEQYF.

The rearrangement links TRBV7-9 to TRBJ1-6, with 7 bases that match TRBD1. Per germline, CDR1 SEHNR and CDR2 FQNEAQ (reference sequence). The CDR3 extends over 14 amino acids. Trimming removed 4 bases from V and 9 bases from J; junction bases left unmatched: 6. In DNA, the CDR3 is TGTGCCAGCAGCTCCGAGACAGGGCGTTCACCCCTCCACTTT. This encodes CASSSETGRSPLHF. The full variable domain, completed using reference TRBV7-9 and TRBJ1-6, is DTGVSQNPRHKITKRGQNVTFRCDPISEHNRLYWYRQTLGQGPEFLTYFQNEAQLEKSRLLSDRFSAERPKGSFSTLEIQRTEQGDSAMYLCASSSETGRSPLHFGNGTRLTVT.